Listed here are 17 T cell receptor beta chains from one sample, sequenced in a study of blood T cell repertoires in COVID-19. This table comes from immunoSEQ multiplex PCR, and its TCRdb copy is limited to in-frame clones, with some not included. The table shows about 250,000 clones, with 84% occurring only once. The sequencing sample was made of peripheral blood. The origin of the receptors is a man aged 50 to 60 with acute or convalescent COVID-19.

This clone has just one count. The chain uses TRBV9 and TRBJ1-2; 10 bases agree with TRBD1. V trimming: 4 bases; J trimming: 7 bases; junction bases outside the gene matches: 7. The length of the CDR3 is 14 residues. Germline assignment: CDR1 SGDLS and CDR2 YYNGEE. Written as DNA, the CDR3 is TGTGCCAGCAGCCCCGACAGGGGGCGGCGTGGCTACACCTTC. It codes for CASSPDRGRRGYTF.

V gene TRBV25-1 combines with J gene TRBJ1-1; D is unresolved. Trimming took off 4 bases at V and 0 bases at J, with 6 bases between the two ends. The CDR3 runs 13 residues. Germline CDR1 reads MGHDK; CDR2 reads SYGVNS. The CDR3 sequence is CASSAYVNTEAFF. CDR3 nucleotides: TGTGCCAGCAGTGCCTACGTGAACACTGAAGCTTTCTTT. The whole variable domain, remainder taken from reference TRBV25-1 and TRBJ1-1, is EADIYQTPRYLVIGTGKKITLECSQTMGHDKMYWYQQDPGMELHLIHYSYGVNSTEKGDLSSESTVSRIRTEHFPLTLESARPSHTSQYLCASSAYVNTEAFFGQGTRLTVV.

The chain couples TRBV10-2 to TRBJ1-2; D is uncertain. The CDR3 is 12 residues long. V lost 4 bases and J lost 7, with 10 bases in between. Germline V gives CDR1 WSHSY, CDR2 SAAADI. In DNA, the CDR3 is TGCGCCAGCAGTGGGCCCCCTGGTGGCTACACCTTC. The encoded protein is CASSGPPGGYTF.

The genes are TRBV23-1 and TRBJ1-2; tentative D call: TRBD1 (5 bases). TRBV23-1 is an ORF for which the function is uncertain. V lost 1 base to trimming and J lost 4 bases, with 16 bases between them. The CDR3 totals 16 residues. The CDR3 nucleotides are TGCGCCAGCAGTCAATTTGGTCAGGGTAGAGTCTATGGCTACACCTTC. Residues: CASSQFGQGRVYGYTF.

CDR3 nucleotides: TGTGCCAGCACCTTCCTCGACAGGTTAAATGAAAAACTGTTTTTT. This sequence encodes CASTFLDRLNEKLFF. V usage is TRBV6-6 and J usage is TRBJ1-4; TRBD1 is a possible D gene (6 bases). Trimming removed 7 bases from V and 5 bases from J, with 17 bases in between. There are 15 residues in the CDR3. Germline V gives CDR1 MNHNY, CDR2 SVGAGI (reference sequence).

CDR3 protein: CASAWTGFKLFF. The CDR3 DNA sequence: TGTGCCAGCGCTTGGACAGGGTTTAAGCTGTTTTTT. The chain carries TRBV12-3 or TRBV12-4 and TRBJ2-2; 8 bases map to TRBD1. V shed 8 bases, J shed 12 bases, and the junction held 8 bases outside the gene matches. The CDR3 extends over 12 amino acids.

The J gene is TRBJ2-7, the V gene TRBV30; D gene unclear. Per the germline V gene, CDR1 is GTSNPN and CDR2 is SVGIG (reference sequence). Trimming removed 5 bases from V and 1 base from J, with 6 bases in between. The CDR3 length is 11 residues. The CDR3, as DNA: TGTGCCTGGGACCGGTCCTACGAGCAGTACTTC. Translation: CAWDRSYEQYF.

The chain joins TRBV5-4 to TRBJ1-6, with a possible D match to TRBD1 (5 bases). V was pared by 4 bases and J by 6 bases, with 20 bases between. This CDR3 region has 17 residues. The germline V gene encodes CDR1 SGHNT and CDR2 YYREEE (reference sequence). The CDR3 DNA reads TGTGCCAGCAGCCGTTGGGGGGGGGAGTCGGCTAATTCACCCCTCCACTTT. This sequence encodes CASSRWGGESANSPLHF. The variable domain in full, completed from reference TRBV5-4 and TRBJ1-6, reads ETGVTQSPTHLIKTRGQQVTLRCSSQSGHNTVSWYQQALGQGPQFIFQYYREEENGRGNFPPRFSGLQFPNYSSELNVNALELDDSALYLCASSRWGGESANSPLHFGNGTRLTVT.

This chain links TRBV27 with TRBJ1-5; D is unclear. V was cut by 6 bases and J by 5 bases, with 11 bases left in between. The CDR3 runs 13 residues. Germline V gene data show CDR1 as MNHEY and CDR2 as SMNVEV (reference sequence). The CDR3 sequence is CASSPAGYQPQHF. The CDR3 nucleotides are TGTGCCAGCAGCCCCGCGGGCTATCAGCCCCAGCATTTT.

The chain joins TRBV6-6 to TRBJ2-5, with TRBD2 matching over 7 bases. The CDR3 loop spans 18 amino acids. The germline V gene encodes CDR1 MNHNY and CDR2 SVGAGI (reference sequence). V dropped 5 bases and J dropped 2; count of bases not matched to a gene: 17. CDR3 amino acids: CASSPRGWVQTLQETQYF. In nucleotides, the CDR3 is TGTGCCAGCAGTCCGCGGGGGTGGGTCCAAACCTTACAAGAGACCCAGTACTTC.

V usage is TRBV28 and J usage is TRBJ2-7, with 8 bases aligning to TRBD1. Trimming at V came to 5 bases and at J to 6 bases, leaving 15 bases not matched to a gene. There are 16 residues in the CDR3. The germline V gene encodes CDR1 MDHEN and CDR2 SYDVKM. The CDR3 bases are TGTGCCAGCAGTACCCGCCATTGGACAGGGATGGGCGAGCAGTACTTC. It translates to CASSTRHWTGMGEQYF.

This chain connects TRBV18 to TRBJ2-1, with a weak D call TRBD1 (6 bases). The CDR3 has 16 residues. V lost 1 base to trimming and J lost 6 bases, with 16 bases between them. Germline V gene sequence: CDR1 KGHSH, CDR2 LQKENI. In DNA, the CDR3 is TGTGCCAGCTCACCACGTCCGGGACAAAGTACCAATGAGCAGTTCTTC. Amino acid sequence: CASSPRPGQSTNEQFF.

The rearrangement uses TRBV5-4 and TRBJ2-7; TRBD2 might be the D (5 bases). The V and J ends lost 1 base and 5 bases respectively, with 13 bases between them. The CDR3 is made up of 14 amino acids. Germline V gene lookup returns CDR1 SGHNT and CDR2 YYREEE (reference sequence). Here the CDR3 DNA reads TGTGCCAGCAGCTTGCGAGGGAGACTCCACGAGCAGTACTTC. Its translation is CASSLRGRLHEQYF.

DNA for the CDR3: TGTGCCACCAGCAGAGAAGTCTTCGGGGGAAGGGATACGCAGTATTTT. It translates to CATSREVFGGRDTQYF. The chain employs TRBV15 and TRBJ2-3, with D perhaps TRBD2 (6 bases). Germline loops: CDR1 LNHNV, CDR2 YYDKDF (reference sequence). The CDR3 is 16 residues long. V was trimmed by 0 bases and J by 6 bases, leaving 16 bases between them. The complete variable domain, with remaining parts taken from reference TRBV15 and TRBJ2-3, reads DAMVIQNPRYQVTQFGKPVTLSCSQTLNHNVMYWYQQKSSQAPKLLFHYYDKDFNNEADTPDNFQSRRPNTSFCFLDIRSPGLGDTAMYLCATSREVFGGRDTQYFGPGTRLTVL.

The genes are TRBV7-9 and TRBJ1-6, with no clear D. V was shortened by 1 base and J by 4 bases, with 14 bases between the two germline ends. The CDR3 loop spans 17 amino acids. Germline CDR1 reads SEHNR; CDR2 reads FQNEAQ (reference sequence). DNA of the CDR3: TGTGCCAGCAGCTTAGTACCATCCCAGGATTATAATTCACCCCTCCACTTT. Translation: CASSLVPSQDYNSPLHF.

This chain uses TRBV2 with TRBJ2-7; tentative D call: TRBD1 (5 bases). V dropped 1 base and J dropped 9 bases, with 16 bases sitting between them. Germline V CDR1 and CDR2: SNHLY, FYNNEI. The CDR3 runs 14 residues. This CDR3 reads CASSEGQGKLGQYF. The CDR3 DNA is TGTGCCAGCAGTGAAGGGCAGGGTAAGCTTGGGCAGTACTTC.

This clone was observed once. In DNA form, the CDR3 reads TGTGCCAGCAGCGATCACAGGGTTCAGCCCCAGCATTTT. It yields the protein CASSDHRVQPQHF. V usage is TRBV7-2 and J usage is TRBJ1-5; possibly TRBD1 for D (6 bases). The V end was cut by 5 bases, the J end by 6 bases, with 11 bases between. The length of the CDR3 is 13 residues. Germline V gene sequence: CDR1 SGHTA, CDR2 FQGNSA. Full variable domain (missing parts from reference TRBV7-2 and TRBJ1-5): GAGVSQSPSNKVTEKGKDVELRCDPISGHTALYWYRQSLGQGLEFLIYFQGNSAPDKSGLPSDRFSAERTGGSVSTLTIQRTQQEDSAVYLCASSDHRVQPQHFGDGTRLSIL.